Here is one TCR beta chain with its context. The patients had localized lung adenocarcinoma, a non-small cell subtype. This sample is part of a study of CD4 and CD8 cells across lung adenocarcinoma regions. TCRdb reanalysed the PCR reads using MiXCR and keeps one entry per CDR3 protein. The table includes 20,000 to 25,000 distinct CDR3 sequences, approximately 52% detected once. The V gene lost 2 bases and the J gene lost 11 bases, with 23 bases spanning the gap. Germline V gene data show CDR1 as MNHEY and CDR2 as SMNVEV (reference sequence). The CDR3 consists of 16 residues. This TCR came from a male donor with lung adenocarcinoma. The CD4 and CD8 labels of this study may be unreliable. The V and J genes are TRBV27 and TRBJ2-3; TRBD1 is a possible D gene (6 bases). Sequencing used CD4+ T cells from the center of a lung tumor. The CDR3 sequence: CASSLKGVSVKNMQYF. CDR3 DNA: TGTGCCAGCAGTTTAAAGGGGGTTTCGGTCAAAAATATGCAGTATTTT.